The entry that follows covers one TCR beta chain sequence. Original analysis: Estimation of nucleated cell counts relied on the amplification of reference gene primers. Only in-frame clones appear in the TCRdb table, and some are missing; sequencing was by immunoSEQ multiplex PCR. That table furnishes V, J and clone size, whereas the DNA furnished D and trimming. Of about 260,000 clones in the sample, about 88% are singletons; the top ten hold over 4%. This sample is part of a study of blood T cell repertoires in COVID-19. Study context: COVID-19 samples from acute and convalescent phases originated in the United States, Italy and Spain. The cDNA or gDNA used as material had been derived from T cells, B-cell-depleted T cells, or PBMCs.

The germline gives CDR1 MNHEY, CDR2 SVGAGI. The V end lost 2 bases, the J end lost 0 bases, and 6 bases lay between the germline ends. CDR3 size: 14 residues. The chain employs TRBV6-5 and TRBJ2-3; no clear D. Sequenced: peripheral blood. This receptor was obtained from a man between 60 and 75 years old who had recovered from COVID-19. The CDR3 DNA reads TGTGCCAGCAGTTACCTGGCTAGCACAGATACGCAGTATTTT. Translating it yields CASSYLASTDTQYF.